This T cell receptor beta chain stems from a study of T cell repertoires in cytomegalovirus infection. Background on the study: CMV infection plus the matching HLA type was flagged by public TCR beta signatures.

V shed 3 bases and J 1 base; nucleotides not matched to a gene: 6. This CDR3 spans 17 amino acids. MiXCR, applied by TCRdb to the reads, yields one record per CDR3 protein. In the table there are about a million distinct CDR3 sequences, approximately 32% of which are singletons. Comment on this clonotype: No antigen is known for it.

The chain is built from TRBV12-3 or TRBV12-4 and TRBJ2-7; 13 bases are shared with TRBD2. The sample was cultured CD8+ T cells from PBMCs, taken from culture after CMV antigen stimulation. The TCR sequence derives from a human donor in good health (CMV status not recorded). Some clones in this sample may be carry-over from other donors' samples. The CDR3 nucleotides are TGTGCCAGCAGTTTTGGGACTAGCGGGGTTACTTCCTACGAGCAGTACGTC. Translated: CASSFGTSGVTSYEQYV.